These T cell receptor beta chains were read from a single sample in a study of cytomegalovirus exposure and HLA in healthy donors. Assay: immunoSEQ multiplex PCR; the TCRdb copy retains only in-frame clones and omits some. This sample has 200,000 to 300,000 clones, with more than 75% found just once. The sequencing input was PBMCs. The receptor source for this set is a man aged 18-30 years in good health and CMV-seropositive. Each CDR3 is given with its conserved first and last residue. D genes are given only for firm matches. The listing skips clone size in some rows; elsewhere it reads once, few, many or a size class.

TRBJ1-2	TRBV15	-	TRBD1	CATSSPGQDYGYTF	TGTGCCACCAGCAGCCCCGGACAGGACTATGGCTACACCTTC
TRBJ2-1	TRBV18	once	TRBD2	CASSWTSGRALDEQFF	TGTGCCAGCTCGTGGACTAGCGGGAGGGCCTTGGATGAGCAGTTCTTC
TRBJ1-5	TRBV28	once	-	CASLGETREPQHF	TGTGCCAGCCTAGGGGAAACACGGGAGCCCCAGCATTTT
TRBJ1-1	TRBV29-1	few	-	CSARAVNTEAFF	TGCAGCGCCAGAGCCGTGAACACTGAAGCTTTCTTT
TRBJ2-7	TRBV29-1	-	-	CSVGGGLEQYF	TGCAGCGTTGGAGGAGGGCTGGAGCAGTACTTC
TRBJ2-6	TRBV29-1	-	TRBD1	CSARTGSSGANVLTF	TGCAGCGCTAGGACAGGCTCCTCTGGGGCCAACGTCCTGACTTTC
TRBJ1-2	TRBV27	-	-	CASSLIQGDYGYTF	TGTGCCAGCAGTCTGATACAGGGTGACTATGGCTACACCTTC
TRBJ1-2	TRBV5-4	-	TRBD1	CASSQQGPYYGYTF	TGTGCCAGCAGCCAACAGGGGCCGTACTATGGCTACACCTTC
TRBJ1-2	TRBV10-3	once	TRBD1	CAISVGQGLTLGGYTF	TGTGCCATCAGTGTCGGACAGGGCCTAACCTTGGGTGGCTACACCTTC
TRBJ2-7	TRBV11-2	-	TRBD1	CASSSGQGRYEQYF	TGTGCCAGCAGCTCTGGACAGGGGAGATACGAGCAGTACTTC
TRBJ1-2	TRBV4-1	-	TRBD1	CASSPMTGIYGYTF	TGCGCCAGCAGCCCGATGACAGGGATCTATGGCTACACCTTC
TRBJ2-7	TRBV7-2	-	TRBD2	CASSSRTSGGRDEQYF	TGTGCCAGCAGCTCGAGGACTAGCGGGGGAAGAGACGAGCAGTACTTC
TRBJ1-5	TRBV7-9	-	-	CASVPGGSNQPQHF	TGTGCCAGCGTGCCAGGCGGTAGCAATCAGCCCCAGCATTTT
TRBJ1-2	TRBV18	-	-	CASSPPDWRDGYTF	TGTGCCAGCTCACCACCGGACTGGAGGGATGGCTACACCTTC
TRBJ2-5	TRBV29-1	few	TRBD2	CSAALGLAGETQYF	TGCAGCGCTGCTCTCGGACTAGCGGGAGAGACCCAGTACTTC
TRBJ2-5	TRBV2	-	-	CASSERDGLTQYF	TGTGCCAGCAGTGAAAGAGACGGGTTGACCCAGTACTTC